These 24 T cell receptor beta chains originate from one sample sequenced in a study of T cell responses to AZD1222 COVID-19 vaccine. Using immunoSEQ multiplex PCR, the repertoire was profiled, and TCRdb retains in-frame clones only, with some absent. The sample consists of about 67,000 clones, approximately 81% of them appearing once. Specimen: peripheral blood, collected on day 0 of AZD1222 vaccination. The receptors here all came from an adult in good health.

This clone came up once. The CDR3 DNA reads as TGTGCCATTAAGTCCGGACAGAACACTGAAGCTTTCTTT. It codes for CAIKSGQNTEAFF. V usage is TRBV7-8 and J usage is TRBJ1-1; D may be TRBD1 (5 bases). CDR3 length: 13 residues. Looked up from germline, CDR1 is SGHVS and CDR2 is FQNEAQ. V was shortened by 10 bases and J by 1 base, with 13 bases between the two germline ends.

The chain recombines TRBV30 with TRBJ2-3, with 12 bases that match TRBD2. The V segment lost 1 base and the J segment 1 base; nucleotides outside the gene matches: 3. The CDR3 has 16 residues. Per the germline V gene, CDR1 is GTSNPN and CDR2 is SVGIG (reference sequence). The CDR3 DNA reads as TGTGCCTGGAGTGACCGGACTAGCGGGGGCACAGATACGCAGTATTTT. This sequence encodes CAWSDRTSGGTDTQYF.

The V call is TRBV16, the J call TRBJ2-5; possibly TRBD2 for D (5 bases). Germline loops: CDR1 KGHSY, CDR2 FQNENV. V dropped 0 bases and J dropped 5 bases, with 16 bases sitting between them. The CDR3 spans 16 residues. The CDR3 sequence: CASSQSLRHRRETQYF. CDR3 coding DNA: TGTGCCAGCAGCCAATCGCTCCGGCACCGGAGGGAGACCCAGTACTTC.

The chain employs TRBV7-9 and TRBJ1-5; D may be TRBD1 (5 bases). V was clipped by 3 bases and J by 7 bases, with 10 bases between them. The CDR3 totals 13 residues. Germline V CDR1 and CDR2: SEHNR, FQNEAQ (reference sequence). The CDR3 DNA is TGTGCCAGCAGCTTCAGGGTTGAACAGCCCCAGCATTTT. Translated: CASSFRVEQPQHF.

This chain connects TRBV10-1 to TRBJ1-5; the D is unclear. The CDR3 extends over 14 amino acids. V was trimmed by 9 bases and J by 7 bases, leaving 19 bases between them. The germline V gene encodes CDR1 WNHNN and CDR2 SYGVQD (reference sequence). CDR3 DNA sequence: TGCGCCAGTTGTGACCTAGGAGATCGGCAGCCCCAGCATTTT. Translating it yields CASCDLGDRQPQHF.

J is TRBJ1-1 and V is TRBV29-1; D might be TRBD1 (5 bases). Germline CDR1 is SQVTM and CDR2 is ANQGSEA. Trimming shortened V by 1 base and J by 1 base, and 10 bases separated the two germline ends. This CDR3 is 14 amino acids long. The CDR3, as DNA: TGCAGCGTTGAAGTCAGAGGGACGAACACTGAAGCTTTCTTT. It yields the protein CSVEVRGTNTEAFF.

CDR3 nucleotide sequence: TGTGCCAGCAGTTACGGGGGCCTCTCCTACAATGAGCAGTTCTTC. Its protein product is CASSYGGLSYNEQFF. The chain is built from TRBV6-5 and TRBJ2-1; perhaps TRBD1 as D (6 bases). This CDR3 has 15 residues. Looked up from germline, CDR1 is MNHEY and CDR2 is SVGAGI. V was pared by 2 bases and J by 0 bases, with 8 bases between.

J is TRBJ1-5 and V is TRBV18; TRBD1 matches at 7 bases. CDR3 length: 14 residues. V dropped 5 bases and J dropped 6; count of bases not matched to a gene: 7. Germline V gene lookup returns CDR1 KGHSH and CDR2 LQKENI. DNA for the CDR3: TGTGCCAGCTCAGCTGACAGGGACAGTCAGCCCCAGCATTTT. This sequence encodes CASSADRDSQPQHF.

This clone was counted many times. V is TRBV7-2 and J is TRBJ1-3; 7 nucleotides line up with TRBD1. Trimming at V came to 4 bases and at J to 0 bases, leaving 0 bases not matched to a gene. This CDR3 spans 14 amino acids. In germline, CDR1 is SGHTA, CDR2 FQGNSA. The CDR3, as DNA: TGTGCCAGCAGCTGGGACAGCTCTGGAAACACCATATATTTT. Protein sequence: CASSWDSSGNTIYF.

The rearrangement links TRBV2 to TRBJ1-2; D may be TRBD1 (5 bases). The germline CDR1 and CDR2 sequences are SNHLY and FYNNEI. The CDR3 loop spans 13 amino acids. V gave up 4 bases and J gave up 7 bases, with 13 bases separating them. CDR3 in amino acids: CASSGRGMSGYTF. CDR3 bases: TGTGCCAGCAGTGGTCGGGGGATGAGTGGCTACACCTTC.

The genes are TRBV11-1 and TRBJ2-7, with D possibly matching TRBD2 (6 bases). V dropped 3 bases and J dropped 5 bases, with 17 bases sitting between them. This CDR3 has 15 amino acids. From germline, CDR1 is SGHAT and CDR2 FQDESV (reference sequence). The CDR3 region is CASSLNRDFPDEQYF. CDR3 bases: TGTGCCAGCAGCTTGAACCGGGACTTCCCCGACGAGCAGTACTTC.

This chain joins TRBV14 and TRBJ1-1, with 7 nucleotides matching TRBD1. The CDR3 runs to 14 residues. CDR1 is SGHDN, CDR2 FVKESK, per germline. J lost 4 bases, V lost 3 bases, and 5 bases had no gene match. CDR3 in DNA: TGTGCCAGCAGCCAGATAGAGGGGGCCACTGAAGCTTTCTTT. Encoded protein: CASSQIEGATEAFF. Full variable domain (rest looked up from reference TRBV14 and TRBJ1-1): EAGVTQFPSHSVIEKGQTVTLRCDPISGHDNLYWYRRVMGKEIKFLLHFVKESKQDESGMPNNRFLAERTGGTYSTLKVQPAELEDSGVYFCASSQIEGATEAFFGQGTRLTVV.

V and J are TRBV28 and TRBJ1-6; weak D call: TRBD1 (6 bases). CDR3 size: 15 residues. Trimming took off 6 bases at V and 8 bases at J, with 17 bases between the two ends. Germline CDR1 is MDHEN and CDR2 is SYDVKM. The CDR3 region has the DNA TGTGCCAGCAGCCTCGATGACAGGATGTATTCACCCCTCCACTTT. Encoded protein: CASSLDDRMYSPLHF.

The CDR3 loop reads CASSTLQGAFETQYF. In DNA, the CDR3 is TGTGCCAGCAGCACCCTACAGGGGGCTTTCGAGACCCAGTACTTC. The rearrangement links TRBV13 to TRBJ2-5, with 9 nucleotides matching TRBD1. CDR1 PRHDT and CDR2 FYEKMQ come from the germline V gene (reference sequence). This CDR3 has 15 amino acids. Germline trimming cut 5 bases from V and 5 bases from J; bases unmatched to any gene: 9.

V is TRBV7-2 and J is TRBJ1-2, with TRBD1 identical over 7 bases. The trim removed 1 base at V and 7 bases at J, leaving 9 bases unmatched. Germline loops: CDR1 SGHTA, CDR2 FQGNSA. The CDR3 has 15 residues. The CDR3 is CASSLVPRQGSGYTF. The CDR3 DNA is TGTGCCAGCAGCTTAGTACCCCGACAGGGCAGTGGCTACACCTTC.

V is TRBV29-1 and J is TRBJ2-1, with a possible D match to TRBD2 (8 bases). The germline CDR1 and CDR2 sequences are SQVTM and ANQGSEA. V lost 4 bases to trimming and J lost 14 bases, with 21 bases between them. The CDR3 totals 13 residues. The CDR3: CSVAGGPGLVKFF. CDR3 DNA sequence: TGCAGCGTTGCAGGGGGACCGGGACTAGTGAAGTTCTTC.

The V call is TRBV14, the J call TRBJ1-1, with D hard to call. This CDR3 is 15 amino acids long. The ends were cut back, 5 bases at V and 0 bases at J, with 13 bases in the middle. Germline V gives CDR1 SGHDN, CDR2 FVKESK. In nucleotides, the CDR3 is TGTGCCAGCAGCGCTACACAGAACATGAACACTGAAGCTTTCTTT. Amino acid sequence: CASSATQNMNTEAFF.

The chain's CDR3 is CASSGNSGNTIYF. The CDR3 DNA reads TGCGCCAGCAGTGGGAACTCTGGAAACACCATATATTTT. The chain uses TRBV10-1 and TRBJ1-3; D uncertain. The length of the CDR3 is 13 residues. Germline V CDR1 and CDR2: WNHNN, SYGVQD (reference sequence). Trimming took 4 bases from V and 0 from J, leaving 4 bases between them.

In DNA form, the CDR3 reads TGTGCCAGCAGCCGGACTAGCGGGACGAACACCGGGGAGCTGTTTTTT. Translated, it gives CASSRTSGTNTGELFF. The rearrangement uses TRBV6-2 or TRBV6-3 and TRBJ2-2; 12 bases fit TRBD2. The germline CDR1 and CDR2 sequences are MNHEY and SVGEGT. The CDR3 loop spans 16 amino acids. The ends lost 6 bases at V and 0 bases at J; junction bases unmatched: 2.

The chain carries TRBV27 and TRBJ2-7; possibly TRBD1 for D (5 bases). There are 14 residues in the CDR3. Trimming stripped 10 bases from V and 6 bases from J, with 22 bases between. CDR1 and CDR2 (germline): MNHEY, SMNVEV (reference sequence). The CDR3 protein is CATRRTGTPVEQYF. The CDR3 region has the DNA TGTGCCACCCGACGCACAGGAACCCCCGTCGAGCAGTACTTC.

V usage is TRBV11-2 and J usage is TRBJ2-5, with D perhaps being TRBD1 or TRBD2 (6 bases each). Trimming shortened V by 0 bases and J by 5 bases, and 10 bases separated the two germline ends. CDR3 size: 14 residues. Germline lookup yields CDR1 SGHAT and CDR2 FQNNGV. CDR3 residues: CASSLDRGPETQYF. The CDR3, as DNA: TGTGCCAGCAGCTTAGACCGGGGGCCGGAGACCCAGTACTTC. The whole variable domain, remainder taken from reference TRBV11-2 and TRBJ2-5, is EAGVAQSPRYKIIEKRQSVAFWCNPISGHATLYWYQQILGQGPKLLIQFQNNGVVDDSQLPKDRFSAERLKGVDSTLKIQPAKLEDSAVYLCASSLDRGPETQYFGPGTRLLVL.

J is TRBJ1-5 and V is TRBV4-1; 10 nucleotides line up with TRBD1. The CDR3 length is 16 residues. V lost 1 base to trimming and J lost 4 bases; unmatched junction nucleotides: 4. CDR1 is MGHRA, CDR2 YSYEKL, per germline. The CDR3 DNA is TGCGCCAGCAGCCAAGGTACGGACAGGGGGAATCAGCCCCAGCATTTT. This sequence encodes CASSQGTDRGNQPQHF.

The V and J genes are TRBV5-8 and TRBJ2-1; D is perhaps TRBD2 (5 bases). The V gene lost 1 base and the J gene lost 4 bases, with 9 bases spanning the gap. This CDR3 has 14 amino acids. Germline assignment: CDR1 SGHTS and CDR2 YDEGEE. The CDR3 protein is CASSLNSGYNEQFF. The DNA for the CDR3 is TGTGCCAGCAGCTTGAACTCGGGGTACAATGAGCAGTTCTTC.

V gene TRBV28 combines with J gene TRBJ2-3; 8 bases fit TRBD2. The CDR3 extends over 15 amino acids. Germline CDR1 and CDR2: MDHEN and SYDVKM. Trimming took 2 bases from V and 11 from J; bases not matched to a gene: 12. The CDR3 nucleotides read TGTGCCAGCAGTTTAGCAGGACTAGCCTTGTTGTTGCAGTATTTT. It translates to CASSLAGLALLLQYF.